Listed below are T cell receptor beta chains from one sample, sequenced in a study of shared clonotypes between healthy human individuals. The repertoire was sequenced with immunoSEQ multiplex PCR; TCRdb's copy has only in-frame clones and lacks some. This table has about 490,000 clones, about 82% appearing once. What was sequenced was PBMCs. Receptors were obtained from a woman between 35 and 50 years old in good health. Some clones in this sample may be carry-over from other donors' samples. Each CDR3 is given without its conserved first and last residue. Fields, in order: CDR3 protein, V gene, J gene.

cdr3_aa: ASSEGQGYNQPQH; v_call: TRBV10-2; j_call: TRBJ1-5
cdr3_aa: ASSGLAGGRYNEQF; v_call: TRBV9; j_call: TRBJ2-1
cdr3_aa: ASSGLAPEQF; v_call: TRBV7-6; j_call: TRBJ2-1
cdr3_aa: ASRTPSTGELF; v_call: TRBV28; j_call: TRBJ2-2
cdr3_aa: ASSAAGLETQY; v_call: TRBV11-2; j_call: TRBJ2-5
cdr3_aa: ASSLGLMASETQY; v_call: TRBV28; j_call: TRBJ2-5
cdr3_aa: ASNLGLAGEDTQY; v_call: TRBV2; j_call: TRBJ2-3
cdr3_aa: ATLPPGQGGSEQY; v_call: TRBV28; j_call: TRBJ2-7
cdr3_aa: ASKAGGENTEAF; v_call: TRBV28; j_call: TRBJ1-1
cdr3_aa: AISRGITNEKLF; v_call: TRBV10-3; j_call: TRBJ1-4
cdr3_aa: ASSLAAPGDEQY; v_call: TRBV5-1; j_call: TRBJ2-7
cdr3_aa: ASSLGPPPTTYGYT; v_call: TRBV11-1; j_call: TRBJ1-2
cdr3_aa: ASSPTGMNTGELF; v_call: TRBV2; j_call: TRBJ2-2
cdr3_aa: ASSLGGTGYNEQF; v_call: TRBV28; j_call: TRBJ2-1
cdr3_aa: ASRRLRGRTGHEQY; v_call: TRBV11-2; j_call: TRBJ2-7
cdr3_aa: ARRPQRGSSYEQY; v_call: TRBV9; j_call: TRBJ2-7
cdr3_aa: ASSRTGSFGYT; v_call: TRBV28; j_call: TRBJ1-2